Listed below are T cell receptor beta chains from one sample, sequenced in a study of control samples from healthy donors and cancer patients. Data came from immunoSEQ multiplex PCR; TCRdb stores just in-frame clones and leaves some out. The sample lists about 81,000 clones, about 94% occurring once. The specimen was blood. The receptors stem from a woman younger than 30 in good health. Both conserved end residues are part of each CDR3. The D gene is left open where the match is weak. The size entry is marked missing in some rows and otherwise reads once, few, many or a size class.

size: NA; J: TRBJ2-1; V: TRBV5-1; D: NA; CDR3: CASKEASSYNEQFF; DNA: TGCGCCAGCAAGGAAGCTAGTAGCTACAATGAGCAGTTCTTC
size: NA; J: TRBJ1-1; V: TRBV28; D: NA; CDR3: CASSLPGVNTEAFF; DNA: TGTGCCAGCAGTTTACCGGGGGTCAACACTGAAGCTTTCTTT
size: NA; J: TRBJ2-7; V: TRBV7-8; D: TRBD2; CDR3: CASSLEAGATYEQYF; DNA: TGTGCCAGCAGCTTAGAAGCGGGGGCGACCTACGAGCAGTACTTC
size: NA; J: TRBJ2-3; V: TRBV10-3; D: TRBD1; CDR3: CAISRDRFSTDTQYF; DNA: TGTGCCATCAGCCGGGACAGATTTAGCACAGATACGCAGTATTTT
size: NA; J: TRBJ2-5; V: TRBV12-5; D: TRBD1; CDR3: CASGLTTGKETQYF; DNA: TGTGCTAGTGGTTTGACGACAGGGAAAGAGACCCAGTACTTC
size: NA; J: TRBJ2-1; V: TRBV2; D: NA; CDR3: CASRALFSGGEQFF; DNA: TGTGCCAGCAGGGCCCTTTTTAGCGGTGGTGAGCAGTTCTTC
size: few; J: TRBJ2-2; V: TRBV7-2; D: TRBD1; CDR3: CASSVDRGFTGELFF; DNA: TGTGCCAGCAGCGTGGACAGGGGGTTCACCGGGGAGCTGTTTTTT
size: NA; J: TRBJ2-3; V: TRBV29-1; D: NA; CDR3: CSVALTGDRTDTQYF; DNA: TGCAGCGTTGCTCTTACGGGAGACAGGACAGATACGCAGTATTTT
size: NA; J: TRBJ2-3; V: TRBV9; D: TRBD2; CDR3: CASSVTSGTWTDTQYF; DNA: TGTGCCAGCAGCGTAACTAGCGGGACCTGGACAGATACGCAGTATTTT
size: NA; J: TRBJ1-4; V: TRBV28; D: TRBD1; CDR3: CASSPPGQGNEKLFF; DNA: TGTGCCAGCAGTCCGCCGGGACAGGGGAATGAAAAACTGTTTTTT
size: NA; J: TRBJ2-5; V: TRBV28; D: NA; CDR3: CASSLPMNWETQYF; DNA: TGTGCCAGCAGTCTACCTATGAATTGGGAGACCCAGTACTTC
size: once; J: TRBJ2-5; V: TRBV4-1; D: TRBD2; CDR3: CASSQDLTSGAGETQYF; DNA: TGCGCCAGCAGCCAAGATTTGACTAGCGGGGCTGGGGAGACCCAGTACTTC
size: NA; J: TRBJ1-1; V: TRBV7-6; D: TRBD1; CDR3: CASSLGGTGLMNTEAFF; DNA: TGTGCCAGCAGCTTAGGAGGGACAGGCCTCATGAACACTGAAGCTTTCTTT
size: NA; J: TRBJ1-5; V: TRBV24-1; D: NA; CDR3: CATSDRRHSNQPQHF; DNA: TGTGCCACCAGTGACCGACGTCATAGCAATCAGCCCCAGCATTTT
size: NA; J: TRBJ2-7; V: TRBV5-1; D: TRBD1; CDR3: CASRATGLSYEQYF; DNA: TGCGCCAGCAGGGCGACAGGGCTCTCCTACGAGCAGTACTTC
size: NA; J: TRBJ2-1; V: TRBV5-1; D: TRBD2; CDR3: CASSANSPGLGDNEQFF; DNA: TGCGCCAGCAGCGCGAATTCCCCGGGACTAGGAGACAATGAGCAGTTCTTC
size: NA; J: TRBJ1-5; V: TRBV19; D: NA; CDR3: CASTRGRVSNQPQHF; DNA: TGTGCCAGTACGAGGGGAAGGGTGAGCAATCAGCCCCAGCATTTT
size: NA; J: TRBJ2-7; V: TRBV19; D: TRBD2; CDR3: CASQGLAGLGEQYF; DNA: TGTGCCAGCCAGGGACTAGCGGGATTGGGCGAGCAGTACTTC
size: NA; J: TRBJ1-2; V: TRBV27; D: NA; CDR3: CASSLRGGGNYGYTF; DNA: TGTGCCAGCAGTTTAAGAGGAGGGGGAAACTATGGCTACACCTTC
size: NA; J: TRBJ2-3; V: TRBV29-1; D: TRBD2; CDR3: CSVGSGGEDTQYF; DNA: TGCAGCGTTGGTAGCGGGGGTGAAGATACGCAGTATTTT